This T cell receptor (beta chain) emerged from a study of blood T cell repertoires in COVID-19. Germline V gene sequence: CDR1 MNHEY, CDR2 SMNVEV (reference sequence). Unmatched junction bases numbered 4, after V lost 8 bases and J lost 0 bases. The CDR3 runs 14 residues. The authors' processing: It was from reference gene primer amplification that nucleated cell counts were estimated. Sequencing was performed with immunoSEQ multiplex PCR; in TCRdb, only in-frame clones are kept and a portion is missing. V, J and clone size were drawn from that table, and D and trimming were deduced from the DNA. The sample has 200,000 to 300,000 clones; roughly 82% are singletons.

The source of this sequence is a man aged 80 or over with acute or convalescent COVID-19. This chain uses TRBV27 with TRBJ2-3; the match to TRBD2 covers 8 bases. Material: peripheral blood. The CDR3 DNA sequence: TGTGCCAGCCGGGGGGGCCTGAGCACAGATACGCAGTATTTT. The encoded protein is CASRGGLSTDTQYF.